This T cell receptor (beta chain) was documented in a study of cytomegalovirus exposure and HLA in healthy donors. Study results and limitations: The investigators catalogued 150 to 200 TCR beta chains as cytomegalovirus-associated. In vitro checks showed that a few CMV-associated chains really do target CMV antigens. Presence/absence analyses treated sequencing depth as roughly uniform across donors.

A remark on this clone: The antigen is undetermined.

The V end lost 6 bases, the J end lost 5 bases, and 19 bases lay between the germline ends. The CDR3 is made up of 15 amino acids. Germline CDR1 ENHRY, CDR2 SYGVKD. The PCR ran on 60 Vbeta and 13 Jbeta primers. TCRdb's copy holds only in-frame clones and misses some; the assay was immunoSEQ multiplex PCR. The sample lists some 120,000 clones, around two thirds occurring once. The rearrangement links TRBV10-3 to TRBJ1-2; no clear D. Sequenced material: PBMCs. The receptor's source is a woman in her 40s in good health and CMV-seropositive. The CDR3 nucleotides read TGTGCCATCAGATCCCTAGCAGAATTCGGGTATGGCTACACCTTC. The encoded protein is CAIRSLAEFGYGYTF.